This entry concerns a single T cell receptor beta chain. Its target is unknown. The sample belongs to a study of shared clonotypes between healthy human individuals. Study conclusions and caveats: Some naive CD4 clonotypes, 4% to 6%, turned up in common across several donors.

V lost 5 bases and J lost 5; bases outside the gene matches: 7. There are 16 residues in the CDR3. The germline gives CDR1 SGHTA, CDR2 FQGTGA. Over several immunoSEQ plates, each subset's genomic DNA was distributed in even portions. TCRdb's table, derived via immunoSEQ multiplex PCR, lists solely in-frame clones and lacks some. This table holds approximately 1.4 million clones, 95% to 99% found once. Input material: naive CD4+ T cells sorted from blood. Subset described: CD45RA+ positively selected. The source is a man younger than 40 in good health. This rearrangement joins TRBV7-3 to TRBJ2-2; 11 bases agree with TRBD2. The CDR3 region has the DNA TGTGCCAGCAGCATCCTAGCGGGAGGAGGAACCGGGGAGCTGTTTTTT. It is translated as CASSILAGGGTGELFF.